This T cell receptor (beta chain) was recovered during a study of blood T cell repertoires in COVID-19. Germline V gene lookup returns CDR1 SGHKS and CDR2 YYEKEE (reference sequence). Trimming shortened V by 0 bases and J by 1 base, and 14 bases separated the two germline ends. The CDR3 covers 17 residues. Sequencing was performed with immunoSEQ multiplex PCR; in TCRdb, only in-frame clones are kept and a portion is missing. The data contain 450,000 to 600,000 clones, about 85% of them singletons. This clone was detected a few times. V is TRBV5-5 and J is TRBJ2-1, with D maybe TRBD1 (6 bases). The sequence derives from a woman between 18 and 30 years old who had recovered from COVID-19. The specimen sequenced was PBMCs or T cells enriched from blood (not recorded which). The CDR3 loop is CASSLVTQGLSYNEQFF. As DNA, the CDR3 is TGTGCCAGCAGCTTGGTTACGCAGGGGTTATCCTACAATGAGCAGTTCTTC.